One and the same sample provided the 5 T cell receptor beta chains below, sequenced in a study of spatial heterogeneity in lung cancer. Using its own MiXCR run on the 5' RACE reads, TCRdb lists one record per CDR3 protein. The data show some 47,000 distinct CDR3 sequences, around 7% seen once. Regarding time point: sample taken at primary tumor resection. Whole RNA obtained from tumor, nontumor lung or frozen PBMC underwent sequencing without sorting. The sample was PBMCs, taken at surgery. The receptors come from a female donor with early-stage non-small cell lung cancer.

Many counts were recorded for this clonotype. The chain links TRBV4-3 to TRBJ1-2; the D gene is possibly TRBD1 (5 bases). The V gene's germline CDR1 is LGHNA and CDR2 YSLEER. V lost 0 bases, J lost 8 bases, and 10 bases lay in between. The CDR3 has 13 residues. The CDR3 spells CASSQDIGDGYTF. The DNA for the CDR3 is TGCGCCAGCAGCCAAGATATAGGGGACGGCTACACCTTC.

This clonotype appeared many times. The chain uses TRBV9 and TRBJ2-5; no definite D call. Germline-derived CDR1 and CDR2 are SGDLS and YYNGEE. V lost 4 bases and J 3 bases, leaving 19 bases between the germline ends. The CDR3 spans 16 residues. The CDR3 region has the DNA TGTGCCAGCAGCACTCCCGCCGAAATTGCCGAAGAGACCCAGTACTTC. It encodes CASSTPAEIAEETQYF.

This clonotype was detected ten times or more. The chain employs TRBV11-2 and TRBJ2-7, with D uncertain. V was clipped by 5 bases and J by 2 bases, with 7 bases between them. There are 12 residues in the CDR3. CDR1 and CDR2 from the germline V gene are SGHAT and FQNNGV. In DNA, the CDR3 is TGTGCCAGCAGCCCGTCCCCCTACGAGCAGTACTTC. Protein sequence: CASSPSPYEQYF. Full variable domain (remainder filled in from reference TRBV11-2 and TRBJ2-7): EAGVAQSPRYKIIEKRQSVAFWCNPISGHATLYWYQQILGQGPKLLIQFQNNGVVDDSQLPKDRFSAERLKGVDSTLKIQPAKLEDSAVYLCASSPSPYEQYFGPGTRLTVT.

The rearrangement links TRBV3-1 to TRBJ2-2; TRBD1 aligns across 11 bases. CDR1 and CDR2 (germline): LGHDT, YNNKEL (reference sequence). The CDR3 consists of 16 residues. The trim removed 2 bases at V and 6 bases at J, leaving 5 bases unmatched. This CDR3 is CASSQWTGGGSGELFF. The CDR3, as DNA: TGTGCCAGCAGCCAATGGACAGGGGGCGGATCCGGGGAGCTGTTTTTT.

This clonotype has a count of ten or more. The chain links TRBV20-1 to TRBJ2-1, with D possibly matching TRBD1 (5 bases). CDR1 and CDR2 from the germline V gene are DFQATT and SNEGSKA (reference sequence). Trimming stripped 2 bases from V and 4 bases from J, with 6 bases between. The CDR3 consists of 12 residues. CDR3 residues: CSARRQYNEQFF. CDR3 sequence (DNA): TGCAGTGCTAGACGACAGTACAATGAGCAGTTCTTC.